Presented here are 30 T cell receptor beta chains from one specimen sequenced in a study of OX40 agonist ivuxolimab in advanced cancers. The receptor library was made with the immunoSEQ multiplex PCR assay. Not all clones reach the TCRdb copy of this immuneACCESS table, which keeps in-frame sequences only. Checked studies attribute under half of the gap to unresolved V genes and leave the rest unexplained. Within this sample are roughly 60,000 clones, with around 84% of them counted one time only. Approximately 2% of the sample is taken by the ten largest. The sequenced sample was CD4+ or CD8+ T cells sorted from blood, obtained in a trial of the OX40 agonist ivuxolimab. These TCRs come from an adult with an advanced solid tumor such as melanoma, head and neck, liver or kidney cancer.

The gene calls are TRBV10-3 and TRBJ1-5, with 7 bases that match TRBD1. V shed 6 bases and J 3 bases; nucleotides not matched to a gene: 5. CDR3 length: 14 amino acids. Germline lookup yields CDR1 ENHRY and CDR2 SYGVKD. This CDR3 is CAISQGGDNQPQHF. The CDR3 nucleotides read TGTGCCATCAGCCAGGGGGGAGACAATCAGCCCCAGCATTTT.

This chain links TRBV10-3 with TRBJ1-3; possible D gene TRBD1, 6 bases. Trimming took 8 bases from V and 3 from J, leaving 14 bases between them. This CDR3 comprises 14 residues. The germline gives CDR1 ENHRY, CDR2 SYGVKD. This chain's CDR3 is CAIGLTGGGNTIYF. The CDR3 DNA sequence: TGTGCCATCGGCCTGACAGGAGGTGGAAACACCATATATTTT.

This sequence joins TRBV25-1 and TRBJ2-4, with 7 bases fitting TRBD2. Germline CDR1 MGHDK, CDR2 SYGVNS. The CDR3 has 16 residues. V shed 0 bases and J 4 bases; nucleotides not matched to a gene: 6. The CDR3: CASSEYRGSGKNIQYF. The CDR3 DNA follows: TGTGCCAGCAGTGAATATCGCGGTAGCGGGAAAAACATTCAGTACTTC.

This chain uses TRBV6-6 with TRBJ1-2; D not resolved. The CDR3 has 14 residues. V lost 5 bases and J 0 bases, leaving 10 bases between the germline ends. The V gene's germline CDR1 is MNHNY and CDR2 SVGAGI (reference sequence). CDR3 protein: CASSNGLANYGYTF. CDR3 nucleotide sequence: TGTGCCAGCAGTAACGGGCTAGCTAACTATGGCTACACCTTC.

This chain uses TRBV28 with TRBJ2-1; 11 bases align to TRBD2. Germline values: CDR1 MDHEN, CDR2 SYDVKM. V shed 4 bases and J 7 bases; nucleotides not matched to a gene: 9. The CDR3 contains 16 residues. CDR3 in DNA: TGTGCCAGCAGTTCGTTGACTAGCGGGAAGGGAAATGAGCAGTTCTTC. Protein sequence: CASSSLTSGKGNEQFF.

This rearrangement joins TRBV5-4 to TRBJ2-7; TRBD1 matches at 8 bases. V gave up 4 bases and J gave up 6 bases; unmatched junction bases: 15. Looked up from germline, CDR1 is SGHNT and CDR2 is YYREEE (reference sequence). CDR3 length: 16 residues. The CDR3 protein is CASSPTASRGLSEQYF. The CDR3 DNA reads TGTGCCAGCAGCCCAACAGCGTCCAGGGGGCTGTCCGAGCAGTACTTC.

The J gene is TRBJ2-5, the V gene TRBV7-2; TRBD2 matches 7 bases. The CDR3 spans 16 residues. The V and J ends lost 4 bases and 5 bases, in that order; junction bases with no gene match: 13. Per the germline V gene, CDR1 is SGHTA and CDR2 is FQGNSA. The CDR3 loop reads CASSSSGTPGGETQYF. The CDR3, as DNA: TGTGCCAGCAGCTCGTCGGGGACCCCCGGGGGGGAGACCCAGTACTTC.

V and J are TRBV7-9 and TRBJ2-6, with D tentatively TRBD1 (6 bases). Germline V gene data show CDR1 as SEHNR and CDR2 as FQNEAQ (reference sequence). CDR3 length equals 16 residues. The V end was cut by 6 bases, the J end by 0 bases, with 12 bases between. CDR3 coding DNA: TGTGCCAGCAGTCAGGGGTCCTTCTCTGGGGCCAACGTCCTGACTTTC. Encoded protein: CASSQGSFSGANVLTF.

This clone was detected only once. The chain links TRBV18 to TRBJ1-2, with unresolved D. CDR1 and CDR2 from the germline V gene are KGHSH and LQKENI. There are 13 residues in the CDR3. V gave up 3 bases and J gave up 3 bases, with 8 bases separating them. In DNA, the CDR3 is TGTGCCAGCTCACCGAGGGATGACTATGGCTACACCTTC. It specifies CASSPRDDYGYTF.

The chain links TRBV28 to TRBJ2-1; D gene unclear. Germline values: CDR1 MDHEN, CDR2 SYDVKM. The CDR3 covers 12 residues. V was trimmed by 3 bases and J by 7 bases, leaving 7 bases between them. CDR3 protein: CASSFPPNEQFF. The DNA for the CDR3 is TGTGCCAGCAGTTTCCCACCTAATGAGCAGTTCTTC.

The chain has TRBV4-1 and TRBJ2-3; D remains ambiguous. The CDR3 runs to 16 residues. V was pared by 1 base and J by 1 base, with 12 bases between. Germline V gene data show CDR1 as MGHRA and CDR2 as YSYEKL. CDR3 sequence reads: CASSQGRVFGTDTQYF. The CDR3 nucleotides are TGCGCCAGCAGCCAAGGAAGGGTATTCGGCACAGATACGCAGTATTTT.

The CDR3 DNA reads TGTGCCAGCGGGGCACAGGACGCAACTAATGAAAAACTGTTTTTT. Its protein product is CASGAQDATNEKLFF. This chain joins TRBV28 and TRBJ1-4; weak D call: TRBD1 (5 bases). V lost 8 bases and J lost 0, with 13 bases in between. CDR1 is MDHEN, CDR2 SYDVKM, per germline. The CDR3 sequence is 15 residues long.

This rearrangement joins TRBV18 to TRBJ1-5; the D is unclear. Between the trimmed V and J ends, which lost 1 base and 5 bases, there was a span of 6 bases. Germline CDR1 KGHSH, CDR2 LQKENI. The CDR3 extends over 13 amino acids. The CDR3 is CASSPRTDQPQHF. The CDR3 nucleotides are TGTGCCAGCTCACCACGGACCGATCAGCCCCAGCATTTT.

This chain uses TRBV15 with TRBJ1-4, with TRBD1 matching over 7 bases. V dropped 8 bases and J dropped 7; count of bases not matched to a gene: 13. The CDR3 covers 15 residues. The germline gives CDR1 LNHNV, CDR2 YYDKDF (reference sequence). CDR3 sequence reads: CATATDREGAEKLFF. CDR3 sequence (DNA): TGTGCCACCGCAACCGACAGGGAGGGGGCTGAAAAACTGTTTTTT.

This clone was seen more than once but under ten times. Other DNA variants within this sample encode the same CDR3. This chain connects TRBV28 to TRBJ1-5, with 9 bases that match TRBD1. The germline CDR1 and CDR2 sequences are MDHEN and SYDVKM. This CDR3 comprises 14 residues. With 2 bases clipped from V and 6 bases from J, the junction kept 2 bases outside the gene matches. The CDR3 reads CASSLGTGSQPQHF. CDR3 DNA: TGTGCCAGCAGTTTAGGGACAGGGAGTCAGCCCCAGCATTTT.

The chain is built from TRBV2 and TRBJ1-2; tentatively, D is TRBD1 (6 bases). Per the germline V gene, CDR1 is SNHLY and CDR2 is FYNNEI. Between the trimmed V and J ends, which lost 7 bases and 8 bases, there was a span of 11 bases. This CDR3 spans 11 amino acids. The CDR3: CASTKGEGYTF. CDR3 DNA sequence: TGTGCCAGCACGAAGGGGGAAGGCTACACCTTC.

This chain connects TRBV5-1 to TRBJ2-7, with 7 bases aligning to TRBD1. The CDR3 has 12 residues. Trimming at V came to 3 bases and at J to 6 bases, leaving 3 bases not matched to a gene. CDR1 and CDR2 (germline): SGHRS, YFSETQ. CDR3 region: CASSWDSIEQYF. The CDR3 DNA follows: TGCGCCAGCAGCTGGGACAGTATCGAGCAGTACTTC.

On this clone itself: The same CDR3 is also encoded by other DNA sequences in this sample. This chain connects TRBV7-2 to TRBJ1-5; no reliable D call. Trimming removed 2 bases at V and 7 bases at J, with 9 bases between. Germline-derived CDR1 and CDR2 are SGHTA and FQGNSA. The CDR3 covers 13 residues. The CDR3 nucleotides are TGTGCCAGCAGCTTAAATACTATGCAGCCCCAGCATTTT. Translated, it gives CASSLNTMQPQHF.

This CDR3 reads CASSRGTEQFF. The DNA of the CDR3 is TGCGCCAGCAGTCGGGGGACAGAGCAGTTCTTC. The chain combines TRBV10-2 with TRBJ2-1; D may match TRBD1 or TRBD2 (6 bases each). Germline V gene lookup returns CDR1 WSHSY and CDR2 SAAADI. The CDR3 totals 11 residues. The V gene lost 5 bases and the J gene lost 10 bases, with 9 bases spanning the gap.

DNA of the CDR3: TGCAGTGCCGGGACTTTAGGCGAGCAGTACTTC. It codes for CSAGTLGEQYF. The chain uses TRBV20-1 and TRBJ2-7, with a tentative D call TRBD2 (6 bases). Germline V gene data show CDR1 as DFQATT and CDR2 as SNEGSKA (reference sequence). The CDR3 is 11 residues long. Trimming pared 6 bases from V and 6 bases from J, leaving 12 bases between.

For this clone: One junction end disagrees with the germline gene, perhaps due to a read error. V is TRBV6-6 and J is TRBJ2-7; TRBD1 agrees at 12 bases. CDR3 size: 14 residues. From germline, CDR1 is MNHNY and CDR2 SVGAGI (reference sequence). The CDR3 DNA sequence: TGTGCCATCAGTGGGACAGGGGGCCCCTACGAGCAGTACTTC. It is translated as CAISGTGGPYEQYF.

This chain uses TRBV6-6 with TRBJ1-2; D not certain. Germline values: CDR1 MNHNY, CDR2 SVGAGI (reference sequence). CDR3 length: 15 amino acids. The V and J ends lost 5 bases and 8 bases respectively, with 21 bases between them. The CDR3 spells CASSEEGSVAFGYTF. DNA of the CDR3: TGTGCCAGCAGTGAGGAGGGTTCGGTAGCCTTCGGCTACACCTTC.

This chain uses TRBV18 with TRBJ1-1; 8 nucleotides line up with TRBD1. The J segment lost 3 bases and the V segment lost 1 base, leaving 7 bases of the junction unmatched. Germline V CDR1 and CDR2: KGHSH, LQKENI. This CDR3 region has 16 residues. In nucleotides, the CDR3 is TGTGCCAGCTCACCACGGTTCAGGGGGCTGGACACTGAAGCTTTCTTT. It encodes CASSPRFRGLDTEAFF.

There are a few counts of this clone. V gene TRBV6-4 combines with J gene TRBJ1-2, with 7 bases identical to TRBD1. This CDR3 region has 14 residues. The V gene's germline CDR1 is MRHNA and CDR2 SNTAGT. After removal of 0 bases from V and 5 bases from J, the junction contained 3 bases not matched to a gene. The CDR3: CASSDSTGKYGYTF. The CDR3 DNA reads as TGTGCCAGCAGTGACTCGACAGGGAAGTATGGCTACACCTTC.

V gene TRBV5-4 combines with J gene TRBJ1-2; D possibly corresponds to TRBD1 (6 bases). The CDR3 covers 15 residues. V dropped 0 bases and J dropped 5 bases, with 14 bases sitting between them. Germline assignment: CDR1 SGHNT and CDR2 YYREEE (reference sequence). The CDR3: CASSLGGGAGYGYTF. For the CDR3, the DNA is TGTGCCAGCAGCTTGGGTGGGGGCGCAGGGTATGGCTACACCTTC.

The chain employs TRBV7-3 and TRBJ2-7; D is unresolved. The germline gives CDR1 SGHTA, CDR2 FQGTGA. V was pared by 4 bases and J by 2 bases, with 9 bases between. The length of the CDR3 is 13 residues. The CDR3 loop is CASSSKGPYEQYF. DNA of the CDR3: TGTGCCAGCAGCTCTAAAGGGCCCTACGAGCAGTACTTC.

This sequence joins TRBV10-2 and TRBJ1-5, with D uncertain. CDR1 is WSHSY, CDR2 SAAADI, per germline. The length of the CDR3 is 13 residues. Trimming cost V 2 bases and J 9 bases, with 11 bases left between them. The CDR3: CASSETSAGPQHF. CDR3 in DNA: TGCGCCAGCAGTGAGACGTCCGCAGGGCCCCAGCATTTT.

This clone was counted once. The V call is TRBV7-9, the J call TRBJ2-1; weak D call: TRBD2 (5 bases). Trimming removed 4 bases from V and 11 bases from J, with 18 bases in between. The CDR3 length is 14 residues. CDR1 SEHNR and CDR2 FQNEAQ come from the germline V gene (reference sequence). The CDR3 DNA sequence: TGTGCCAGCAGCTCCGGACCCGCCGGGGAGAAGCAGTTCTTC. Protein: CASSSGPAGEKQFF. Complete variable domain (other parts from reference TRBV7-9 and TRBJ2-1): DTGVSQNPRHKITKRGQNVTFRCDPISEHNRLYWYRQTLGQGPEFLTYFQNEAQLEKSRLLSDRFSAERPKGSFSTLEIQRTEQGDSAMYLCASSSGPAGEKQFFGPGTRLTVL.

The rearrangement joins TRBV6-1 to TRBJ1-2; 9 bases are shared with TRBD1. V trimming: 3 bases; J trimming: 8 bases; junction bases outside the gene matches: 10. Germline assignment: CDR1 MNHNS and CDR2 SASEGT. The CDR3 totals 15 residues. CDR3 loop: CASSDALLQGAGYTF. CDR3 in DNA: TGTGCCAGCAGTGACGCGCTTCTACAGGGGGCAGGCTACACCTTC.

The sample holds one count of this clone. The chain combines TRBV28 with TRBJ2-3, with 12 bases fitting TRBD1. The CDR3 is made up of 16 amino acids. V was clipped by 3 bases and J by 7 bases; unmatched bases: 8. Germline CDR1 MDHEN, CDR2 SYDVKM. The CDR3 region is CASSFGGGQGAYTQYF. The CDR3 DNA sequence: TGTGCCAGCAGTTTCGGGGGGGGACAGGGGGCGTATACGCAGTATTTT.